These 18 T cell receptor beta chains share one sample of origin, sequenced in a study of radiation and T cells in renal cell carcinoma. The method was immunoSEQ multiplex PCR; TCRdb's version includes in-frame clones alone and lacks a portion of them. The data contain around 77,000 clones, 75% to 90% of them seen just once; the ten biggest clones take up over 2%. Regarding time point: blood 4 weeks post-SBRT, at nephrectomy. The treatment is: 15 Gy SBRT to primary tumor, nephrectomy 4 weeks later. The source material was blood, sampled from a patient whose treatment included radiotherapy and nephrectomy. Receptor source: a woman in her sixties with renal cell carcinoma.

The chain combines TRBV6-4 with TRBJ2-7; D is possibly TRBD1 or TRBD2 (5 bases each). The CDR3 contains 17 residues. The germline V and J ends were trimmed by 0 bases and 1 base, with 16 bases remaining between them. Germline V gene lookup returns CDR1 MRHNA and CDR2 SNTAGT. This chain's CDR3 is CASSDSIIEEGSYEQYF. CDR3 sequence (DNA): TGTGCCAGCAGTGACTCCATAATCGAAGAGGGGTCCTACGAGCAGTACTTC.

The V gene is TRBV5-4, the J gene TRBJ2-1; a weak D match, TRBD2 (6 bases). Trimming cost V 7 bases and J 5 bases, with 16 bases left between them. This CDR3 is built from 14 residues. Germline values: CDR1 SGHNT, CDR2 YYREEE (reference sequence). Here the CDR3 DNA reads TGTGCCAGCGAAGGCGGTGGGGGGAACAATGAGCAGTTCTTC. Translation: CASEGGGGNNEQFF.

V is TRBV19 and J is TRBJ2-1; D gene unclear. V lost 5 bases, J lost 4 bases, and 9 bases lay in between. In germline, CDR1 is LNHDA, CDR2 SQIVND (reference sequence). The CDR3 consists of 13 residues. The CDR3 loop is CASSRARYNEQFF. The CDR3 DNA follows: TGTGCCAGTAGTCGGGCGAGATACAATGAGCAGTTCTTC. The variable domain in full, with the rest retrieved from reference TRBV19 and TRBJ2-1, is DGGITQSPKYLFRKEGQNVTLSCEQNLNHDAMYWYRQDPGQGLRLIYYSQIVNDFQKGDIAEGYSVSREKKESFPLTVTSAQKNPTAFYLCASSRARYNEQFFGPGTRLTVL.

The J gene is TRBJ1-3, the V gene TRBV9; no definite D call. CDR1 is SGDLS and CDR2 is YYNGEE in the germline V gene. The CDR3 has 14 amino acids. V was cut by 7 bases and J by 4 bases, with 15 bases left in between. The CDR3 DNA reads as TGTGCCAGCGACCCCCAAGGTGGAGGAAACACCATATATTTT. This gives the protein CASDPQGGGNTIYF.

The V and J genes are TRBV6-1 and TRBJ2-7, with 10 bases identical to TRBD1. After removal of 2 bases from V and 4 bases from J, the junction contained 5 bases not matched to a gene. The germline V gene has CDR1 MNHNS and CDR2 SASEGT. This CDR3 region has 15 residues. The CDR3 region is CASSERGTGVYEQYF. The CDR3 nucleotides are TGTGCCAGCAGTGAACGGGGGACAGGGGTATACGAGCAGTACTTC.

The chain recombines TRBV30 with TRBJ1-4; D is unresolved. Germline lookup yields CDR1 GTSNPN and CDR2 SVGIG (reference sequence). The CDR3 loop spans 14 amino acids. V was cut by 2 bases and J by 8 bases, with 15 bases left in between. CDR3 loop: CAWSSTRGGEKLFF. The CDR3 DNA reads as TGTGCCTGGAGTTCGACCCGGGGAGGGGAAAAACTGTTTTTT. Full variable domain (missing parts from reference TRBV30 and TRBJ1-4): SQTIHQWPATLVQPVGSPLSLECTVEGTSNPNLYWYRQAAGRGLQLLFYSVGIGQISSEVPQNLSASRPQDRQFILSSKKLLLSDSGFYLCAWSSTRGGEKLFFGSGTQLSVL.

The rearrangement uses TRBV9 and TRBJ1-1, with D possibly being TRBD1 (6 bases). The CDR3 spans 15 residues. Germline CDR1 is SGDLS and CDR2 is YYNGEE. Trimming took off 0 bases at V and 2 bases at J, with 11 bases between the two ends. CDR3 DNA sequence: TGTGCCAGCAGCGTAGGGACAGCAATTAACACTGAAGCTTTCTTT. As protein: CASSVGTAINTEAFF.

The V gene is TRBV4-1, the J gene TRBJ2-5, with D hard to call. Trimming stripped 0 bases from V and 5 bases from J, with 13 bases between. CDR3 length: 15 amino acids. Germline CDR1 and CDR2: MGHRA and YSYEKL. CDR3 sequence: CASSQDGSRLETQYF. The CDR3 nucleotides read TGCGCCAGCAGCCAAGATGGAAGTAGATTGGAGACCCAGTACTTC.

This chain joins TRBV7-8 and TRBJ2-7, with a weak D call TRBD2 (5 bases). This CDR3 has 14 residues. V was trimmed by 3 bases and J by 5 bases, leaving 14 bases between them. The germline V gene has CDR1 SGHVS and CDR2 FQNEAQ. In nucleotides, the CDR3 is TGTGCCAGCAGCTTGAGGGAGCAGTTGGACGAGCAGTACTTC. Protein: CASSLREQLDEQYF.

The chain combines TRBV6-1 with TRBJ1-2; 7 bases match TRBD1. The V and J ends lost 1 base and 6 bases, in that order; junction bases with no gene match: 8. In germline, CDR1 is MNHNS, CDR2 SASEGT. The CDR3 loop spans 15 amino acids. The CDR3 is CASSEGRQGNHGYTF. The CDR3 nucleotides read TGTGCCAGCAGTGAAGGCAGACAGGGAAACCATGGCTACACCTTC.

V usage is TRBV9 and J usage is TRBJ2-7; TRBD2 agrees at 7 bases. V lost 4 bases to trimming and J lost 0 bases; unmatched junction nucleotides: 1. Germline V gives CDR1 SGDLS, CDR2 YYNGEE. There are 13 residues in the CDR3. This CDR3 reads CASSSSGSYEQYF. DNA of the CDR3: TGTGCCAGCAGCTCTAGCGGCTCCTACGAGCAGTACTTC.

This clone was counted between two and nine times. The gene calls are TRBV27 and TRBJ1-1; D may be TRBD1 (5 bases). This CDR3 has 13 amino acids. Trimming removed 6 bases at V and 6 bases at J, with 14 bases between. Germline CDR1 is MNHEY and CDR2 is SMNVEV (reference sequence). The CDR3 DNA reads TGTGCCAGCAGAAATCTTATGGGGCCTGAAGCTTTCTTT. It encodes CASRNLMGPEAFF.

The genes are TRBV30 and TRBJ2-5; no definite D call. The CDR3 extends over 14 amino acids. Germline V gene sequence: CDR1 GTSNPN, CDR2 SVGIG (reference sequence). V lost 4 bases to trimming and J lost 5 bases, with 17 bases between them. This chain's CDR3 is CAWNIDSPAETQYF. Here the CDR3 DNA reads TGTGCCTGGAATATAGACTCCCCCGCCGAGACCCAGTACTTC.

CDR3 amino acids: CASRELNSPLHF. In nucleotides, the CDR3 is TGTGCCAGCCGGGAGCTTAATTCACCCCTCCACTTT. The chain links TRBV27 to TRBJ1-6; D call uncertain. Trimming stripped 8 bases from V and 6 bases from J, with 8 bases between. Germline CDR1 is MNHEY and CDR2 is SMNVEV (reference sequence). The CDR3 totals 12 residues.

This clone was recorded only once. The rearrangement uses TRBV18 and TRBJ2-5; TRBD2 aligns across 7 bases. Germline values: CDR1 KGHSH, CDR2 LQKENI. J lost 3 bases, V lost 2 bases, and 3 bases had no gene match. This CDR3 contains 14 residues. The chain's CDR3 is CASSPASGEETQYF. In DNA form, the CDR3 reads TGTGCCAGCTCACCAGCTAGCGGAGAAGAGACCCAGTACTTC.

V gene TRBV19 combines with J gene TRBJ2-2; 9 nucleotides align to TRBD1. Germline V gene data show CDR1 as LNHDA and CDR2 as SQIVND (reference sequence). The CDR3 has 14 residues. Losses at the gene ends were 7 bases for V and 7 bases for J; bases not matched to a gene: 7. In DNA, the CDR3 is TGTGCCAGTATGCACAGGGGGCATATCGGGGAGCTGTTTTTT. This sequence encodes CASMHRGHIGELFF.

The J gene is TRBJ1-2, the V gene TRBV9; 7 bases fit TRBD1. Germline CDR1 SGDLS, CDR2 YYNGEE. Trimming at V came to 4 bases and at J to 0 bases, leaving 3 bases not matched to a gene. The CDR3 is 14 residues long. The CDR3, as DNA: TGTGCCAGCAGCCCAGGGGGAGCTAACTATGGCTACACCTTC. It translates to CASSPGGANYGYTF.

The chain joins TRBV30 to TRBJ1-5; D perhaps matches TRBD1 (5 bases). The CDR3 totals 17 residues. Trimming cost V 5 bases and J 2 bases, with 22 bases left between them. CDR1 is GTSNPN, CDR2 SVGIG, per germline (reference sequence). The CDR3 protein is CAWYPGLLARGNQPQHF. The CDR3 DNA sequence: TGTGCCTGGTACCCGGGACTTCTGGCCCGTGGCAATCAGCCCCAGCATTTT. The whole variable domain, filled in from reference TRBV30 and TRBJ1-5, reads SQTIHQWPATLVQPVGSPLSLECTVEGTSNPNLYWYRQAAGRGLQLLFYSVGIGQISSEVPQNLSASRPQDRQFILSSKKLLLSDSGFYLCAWYPGLLARGNQPQHFGDGTRLSIL.